Below are 21 T cell receptor beta chains sequenced from a single sample in a study of blood T cell repertoires in COVID-19. Clones were sequenced by immunoSEQ multiplex PCR, and TCRdb holds only the in-frame ones, with some missing. The sample carries 150,000 or so clones, around 85% recorded once. The sequenced sample consisted of peripheral blood. These receptors came from a man aged 55 to 70 with acute or convalescent COVID-19.

The CDR3 is CASSQDIGTVNTEAFF. DNA for the CDR3: TGTGCCAGCAGCCAAGATATAGGGACAGTGAACACTGAAGCTTTCTTT. This chain joins TRBV14 and TRBJ1-1; 7 positions agree with TRBD1. Germline V gene sequence: CDR1 SGHDN, CDR2 FVKESK. The CDR3 has 16 amino acids. V lost 0 bases, J lost 0 bases, and 4 bases stayed unmatched. The full variable domain, its missing parts supplied by reference TRBV14 and TRBJ1-1, is EAGVTQFPSHSVIEKGQTVTLRCDPISGHDNLYWYRRVMGKEIKFLLHFVKESKQDESGMPNNRFLAERTGGTYSTLKVQPAELEDSGVYFCASSQDIGTVNTEAFFGQGTRLTVV.

The DNA of the CDR3 is TGTGCCAGCAGTGGGACACCAATCCAAGAGACCCAGTACTTC. This encodes CASSGTPIQETQYF. This chain links TRBV2 with TRBJ2-5; D may be TRBD1 (5 bases). V gave up 4 bases and J gave up 1 base, with 10 bases separating them. Germline values: CDR1 SNHLY, CDR2 FYNNEI. The CDR3 is 14 amino acids.

The V call is TRBV6-5, the J call TRBJ2-1; TRBD2 agrees at 7 bases. The CDR3 totals 12 residues. Germline CDR1 and CDR2: MNHEY and SVGAGI. The V gene end was trimmed by 10 bases and the J gene end by 8 bases; junction bases not matched to a gene: 8. For the CDR3, the DNA is TGTGCCACCTCCAAGGCGGGGGATGAGCAGTTCTTC. This sequence encodes CATSKAGDEQFF.

This chain connects TRBV28 to TRBJ2-3; D gene ambiguous. The ends were cut back, 3 bases at V and 3 bases at J, with 7 bases in the middle. The CDR3 consists of 13 residues. Germline V gene sequence: CDR1 MDHEN, CDR2 SYDVKM. DNA for the CDR3: TGTGCCAGCAGTTTGCGAGGAACAGATACGCAGTATTTT. Residues: CASSLRGTDTQYF.

The chain employs TRBV28 and TRBJ2-2; 8 bases fit TRBD2. CDR1 is MDHEN, CDR2 SYDVKM, per germline. V lost 1 base and J lost 0; bases outside the gene matches: 1. The CDR3 spans 16 residues. CDR3 DNA sequence: TGTGCCAGCAGTTTATTACTAGCGGCGAACACCGGGGAGCTGTTTTTT. Translating it yields CASSLLLAANTGELFF. Full variable domain (remainder filled in from reference TRBV28 and TRBJ2-2): DVKVTQSSRYLVKRTGEKVFLECVQDMDHENMFWYRQDPGLGLRLIYFSYDVKMKEKGDIPEGYSVSREKKERFSLILESASTNQTSMYLCASSLLLAANTGELFFGEGSRLTVL.

This chain links TRBV7-3 with TRBJ2-5; maybe TRBD1 (6 bases). V lost 4 bases, J lost 3 bases, and 15 bases lay in between. In germline, CDR1 is SGHTA, CDR2 FQGTGA. The CDR3 totals 15 residues. The CDR3 loop is CASSSHRDKKETQYF. Written as DNA, the CDR3 is TGTGCCAGCAGCTCCCACCGGGACAAAAAAGAGACCCAGTACTTC.

V usage is TRBV28 and J usage is TRBJ1-6; D might be TRBD1 (6 bases). Trimming stripped 7 bases from V and 6 bases from J, with 19 bases between. The CDR3 runs to 16 residues. The germline gives CDR1 MDHEN, CDR2 SYDVKM. CDR3 in amino acids: CASTPLRGGANSPLHF. In DNA form, the CDR3 reads TGTGCCAGCACCCCCCTGAGGGGGGGGGCTAATTCACCCCTCCACTTT.

The chain links TRBV15 to TRBJ1-1, with D possibly TRBD1 on 5 matching bases. The germline CDR1 and CDR2 sequences are LNHNV and YYDKDF (reference sequence). Deletions cut 3 bases from V and 4 bases from J, with 12 bases between. There are 14 residues in the CDR3. CDR3 protein: CATSSLLRGTEAFF. The CDR3 DNA follows: TGTGCCACCAGCAGTCTCTTAAGGGGCACTGAAGCTTTCTTT.

The V call is TRBV27, the J call TRBJ1-4, with 7 nucleotides matching TRBD1. Germline assignment: CDR1 MNHEY and CDR2 SMNVEV (reference sequence). The CDR3 is 15 residues long. V lost 4 bases and J lost 5; bases outside the gene matches: 7. CDR3 in DNA: TGTGCCAGCAGTTCAACGGACAGGCGGAATGAAAAACTGTTTTTT. Protein product: CASSSTDRRNEKLFF.

The J gene is TRBJ1-6, the V gene TRBV14, with no clear D. The CDR3 length is 14 residues. V shed 0 bases and J shed 7 bases, with 7 bases lying between them. Germline lookup yields CDR1 SGHDN and CDR2 FVKESK. The CDR3: CASSQEARNSPLHF. The CDR3 DNA is TGTGCCAGCAGCCAAGAAGCGAGGAATTCACCCCTCCACTTT.

The chain has TRBV5-5 and TRBJ2-1, with a tentative D call TRBD2 (5 bases). Trimming shortened V by 2 bases and J by 0 bases, and 6 bases separated the two germline ends. The CDR3 consists of 14 residues. CDR1 is SGHKS, CDR2 YYEKEE, per germline (reference sequence). Written as DNA, the CDR3 is TGTGCCAGCAGCTTCACTAGCTCCTACAATGAGCAGTTCTTC. Residues: CASSFTSSYNEQFF.

This clone was seen more than once but under ten times. The chain employs TRBV27 and TRBJ2-3; TRBD2 matches at 13 bases. Germline trimming cut 5 bases from V and 4 bases from J; bases unmatched to any gene: 12. The CDR3 sequence is 18 residues long. Germline-derived CDR1 and CDR2 are MNHEY and SMNVEV (reference sequence). The CDR3 region is CASSTRAPGLAGADTQYF. The CDR3 DNA reads TGTGCCAGCAGTACCCGAGCCCCCGGACTAGCGGGAGCAGATACGCAGTATTTT.

V is TRBV21-1 and J is TRBJ1-3. TRBV21-1 is tagged as a pseudogene. This CDR3 comprises 17 residues. The CDR3 DNA is TGTGCCAGCAGCACCCGCGGGACCGCATCCTCTGGAAACACCATATATTTT. Amino acids: CASSTRGTASSGNTIYF.

CDR3 DNA: TGTGCCAGCAACCAGGGAACAAATGAAAAACTGTTTTTT. Translated, it gives CASNQGTNEKLFF. The chain carries TRBV2 and TRBJ1-4, with TRBD1 as a possible D gene (5 bases). This CDR3 has 13 amino acids. Germline V lookup: CDR1 SNHLY, CDR2 FYNNEI. V lost 7 bases to trimming and J lost 5 bases, with 11 bases between them.

The DNA of the CDR3 is TGTGCCAGCAGTTATATAGCGGGGGCCGCCTACGAGCAGTACTTC. It translates to CASSYIAGAAYEQYF. The chain links TRBV5-4 to TRBJ2-7; 9 bases align to TRBD2. CDR3 length: 15 residues. CDR1 SGHNT and CDR2 YYREEE come from the germline V gene (reference sequence). J was trimmed by 2 bases and V by 5 bases; bases with no gene match: 8.

The genes are TRBV29-1 and TRBJ2-1; 8 positions agree with TRBD1. Trimming cost V 2 bases and J 9 bases; bases outside gene matches: 12. The length of the CDR3 is 15 residues. Germline V gives CDR1 SQVTM, CDR2 ANQGSEA. The CDR3 DNA is TGCAGCGTTGAACTGCGGGACAGGAGTTCAGCTGAGCAGTTCTTC. It encodes CSVELRDRSSAEQFF.

The chain combines TRBV20-1 with TRBJ1-2; no clear D. V was cut by 5 bases and J by 3 bases, with 7 bases left in between. This CDR3 is 11 amino acids long. The V gene's germline CDR1 is DFQATT and CDR2 SNEGSKA (reference sequence). CDR3 nucleotide sequence: TGCAGTGCTTGGAGGGACTATGGCTACACCTTC. This encodes CSAWRDYGYTF.

This clone was seen a handful of times. The J gene is TRBJ1-3, the V gene TRBV6-5, with 9 bases identical to TRBD1. Looked up from germline, CDR1 is MNHEY and CDR2 is SVGAGI. Trimming took 5 bases from V and 4 from J; bases not matched to a gene: 6. The CDR3 has 15 amino acids. CDR3 sequence (DNA): TGTGCCAGCAGTCCCGGCGGGACAGGGGGAAACACCATATATTTT. Its protein is CASSPGGTGGNTIYF.

The J gene is TRBJ2-1, the V gene TRBV18, with D hard to call. The V end lost 5 bases, the J end lost 4 bases, and 12 bases lay between the germline ends. The CDR3 is 14 residues long. Germline V gene data show CDR1 as KGHSH and CDR2 as LQKENI. CDR3 sequence reads: CASSRSRQYNEQFF. The CDR3 DNA reads TGTGCCAGCTCAAGGTCCAGGCAATACAATGAGCAGTTCTTC.

The rearrangement joins TRBV30 to TRBJ2-3; 7 bases are a match to TRBD2. CDR1 and CDR2 (germline): GTSNPN, SVGIG (reference sequence). V shed 5 bases, J shed 6 bases, and the junction held 5 bases outside the gene matches. The CDR3 is 12 residues long. DNA of the CDR3: TGTGCCTGGGAGGGAGGGAGTGATACGCAGTATTTT. Translating it yields CAWEGGSDTQYF. The whole variable domain, remainder taken from reference TRBV30 and TRBJ2-3, is SQTIHQWPATLVQPVGSPLSLECTVEGTSNPNLYWYRQAAGRGLQLLFYSVGIGQISSEVPQNLSASRPQDRQFILSSKKLLLSDSGFYLCAWEGGSDTQYFGPGTRLTVL.

The J gene is TRBJ1-2, the V gene TRBV9; 8 positions match TRBD1. Germline CDR1 reads SGDLS; CDR2 reads YYNGEE. The CDR3 contains 15 residues. The V and J ends lost 3 bases and 3 bases, in that order; junction bases with no gene match: 7. CDR3 protein: CASSDNRGSYYGYTF. The DNA of the CDR3 is TGTGCCAGCAGCGACAACAGGGGGTCGTACTATGGCTACACCTTC. The full variable domain, rest sourced from reference TRBV9 and TRBJ1-2, is DSGVTQTPKHLITATGQRVTLRCSPRSGDLSVYWYQQSLDQGLQFLIQYYNGEERAKGNILERFSAQQFPDLHSELNLSSLELGDSALYFCASSDNRGSYYGYTFGSGTRLTVV.